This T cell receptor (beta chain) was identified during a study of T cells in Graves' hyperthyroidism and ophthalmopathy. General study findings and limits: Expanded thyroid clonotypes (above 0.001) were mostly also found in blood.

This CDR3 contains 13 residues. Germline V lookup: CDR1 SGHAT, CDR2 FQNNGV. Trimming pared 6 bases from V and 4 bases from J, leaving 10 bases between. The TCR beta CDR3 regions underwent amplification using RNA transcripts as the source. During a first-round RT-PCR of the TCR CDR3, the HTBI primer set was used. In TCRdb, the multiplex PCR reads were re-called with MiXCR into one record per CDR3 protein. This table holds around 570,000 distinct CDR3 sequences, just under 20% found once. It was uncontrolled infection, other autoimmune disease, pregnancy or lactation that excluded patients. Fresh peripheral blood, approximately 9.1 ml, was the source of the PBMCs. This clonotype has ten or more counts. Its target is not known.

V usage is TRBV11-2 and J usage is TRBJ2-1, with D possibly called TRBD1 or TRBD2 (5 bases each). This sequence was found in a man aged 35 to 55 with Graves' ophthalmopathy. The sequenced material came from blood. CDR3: CASRKEGYNEQFF. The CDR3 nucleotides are TGTGCCAGCAGGAAAGAGGGGTACAATGAGCAGTTCTTC.